These 9 T cell receptor beta chains were all obtained from the same sample, sequenced in a study of blood T cell repertoires in COVID-19. The repertoire was sequenced with immunoSEQ multiplex PCR; TCRdb's copy has only in-frame clones and lacks some. The sample holds approximately 160,000 clones, around 80% seen once. Sequenced input: PBMCs or T cells enriched from blood (not recorded which). Receptor source: a woman aged 45-59 years who had recovered from COVID-19.

V usage is TRBV6-5 and J usage is TRBJ1-4; D might be TRBD1 (6 bases). The CDR3 totals 14 residues. V was pared by 6 bases and J by 6 bases, with 14 bases between. Germline values: CDR1 MNHEY, CDR2 SVGAGI. The CDR3 coding sequence is TGTGCCAGCAGCAAGGGGGACGGCTATGAAAAACTGTTTTTT. Protein: CASSKGDGYEKLFF.

The rearrangement links TRBV10-3 to TRBJ2-1, with 10 bases that match TRBD2. Germline V gives CDR1 ENHRY, CDR2 SYGVKD. V was pared by 4 bases and J by 4 bases, with 10 bases of the junction left unmatched. This CDR3 is built from 17 residues. CDR3 sequence (DNA): TGTGCCATCAGTGCCCTAGCGGGAGATCTGAGATACAATGAGCAGTTCTTC. Protein product: CAISALAGDLRYNEQFF.

The V and J genes are TRBV11-1 and TRBJ1-6; a possible D gene is TRBD1 (6 bases). V was shortened by 2 bases and J by 7 bases, with 12 bases between the two germline ends. Germline V gives CDR1 SGHAT, CDR2 FQDESV (reference sequence). The CDR3 is 15 residues long. CDR3 in DNA: TGTGCCAGCAGCTTATCCGGAAGGGGGAATTCACCCCTCCACTTT. Translated: CASSLSGRGNSPLHF.

V gene TRBV11-2 combines with J gene TRBJ1-2; D is undetermined. V lost 0 bases, J lost 8 bases, and 7 bases lay in between. Germline-derived CDR1 and CDR2 are SGHAT and FQNNGV. This CDR3 has 12 residues. CDR3 loop: CASSLDVGGYTF. CDR3 in DNA: TGTGCCAGCAGCTTAGATGTCGGGGGCTACACCTTC.

This clone was observed once. The CDR3 DNA reads TGCGCCAGCAGCCAAGCCCGGGCGGGGGGCGGCGTTGGGGAGCAGTTCTTC. Translated: CASSQARAGGGVGEQFF. The chain is built from TRBV4-3 and TRBJ2-1, with 8 bases fitting TRBD2. Germline lookup yields CDR1 LGHNA and CDR2 YSLEER. CDR3 length equals 17 residues. J lost 10 bases, V lost 1 base, and 15 bases had no gene match.

A word on this clone: Other DNA sequences in the sample encode the same CDR3. The genes are TRBV10-3 and TRBJ2-1; D is ambiguous. The CDR3 has 11 amino acids. V gave up 3 bases and J gave up 8 bases, with 5 bases separating them. CDR1 and CDR2 from the germline V gene are ENHRY and SYGVKD. The CDR3 is CAISERDEQFF. In DNA, the CDR3 is TGTGCCATCAGTGAACGGGATGAGCAGTTCTTC.

The chain joins TRBV11-2 to TRBJ1-6; D is perhaps TRBD1 (5 bases). The CDR3 loop spans 12 amino acids. With 2 bases removed from V and 14 bases from J, the gap between germline ends came to 10 bases. Per the germline V gene, CDR1 is SGHAT and CDR2 is FQNNGV. CDR3 residues: CASSLQGRALHF. The CDR3 DNA sequence: TGTGCCAGCAGCTTACAGGGTCGGGCCCTCCACTTT.

This clone was seen only once. V is TRBV11-2 and J is TRBJ1-3, with no clear D. Germline loops: CDR1 SGHAT, CDR2 FQNNGV. V was trimmed by 1 base and J by 7 bases, leaving 17 bases between them. This CDR3 is built from 16 residues. The DNA of the CDR3 is TGTGCCAGCAGCTTAGTACAGAGTCTATCCCTCAACACCATATATTTT. Protein sequence: CASSLVQSLSLNTIYF.

CDR3 DNA: TGTGCCAGTAGTATTGACAGGGGGCTTCGTGGCTACACCTTC. It codes for CASSIDRGLRGYTF. This rearrangement joins TRBV19 to TRBJ1-2, with 10 bases matching TRBD1. The ends lost 3 bases at V and 7 bases at J; junction bases unmatched: 5. CDR1 and CDR2 from the germline V gene are LNHDA and SQIVND (reference sequence). CDR3 length: 14 residues.